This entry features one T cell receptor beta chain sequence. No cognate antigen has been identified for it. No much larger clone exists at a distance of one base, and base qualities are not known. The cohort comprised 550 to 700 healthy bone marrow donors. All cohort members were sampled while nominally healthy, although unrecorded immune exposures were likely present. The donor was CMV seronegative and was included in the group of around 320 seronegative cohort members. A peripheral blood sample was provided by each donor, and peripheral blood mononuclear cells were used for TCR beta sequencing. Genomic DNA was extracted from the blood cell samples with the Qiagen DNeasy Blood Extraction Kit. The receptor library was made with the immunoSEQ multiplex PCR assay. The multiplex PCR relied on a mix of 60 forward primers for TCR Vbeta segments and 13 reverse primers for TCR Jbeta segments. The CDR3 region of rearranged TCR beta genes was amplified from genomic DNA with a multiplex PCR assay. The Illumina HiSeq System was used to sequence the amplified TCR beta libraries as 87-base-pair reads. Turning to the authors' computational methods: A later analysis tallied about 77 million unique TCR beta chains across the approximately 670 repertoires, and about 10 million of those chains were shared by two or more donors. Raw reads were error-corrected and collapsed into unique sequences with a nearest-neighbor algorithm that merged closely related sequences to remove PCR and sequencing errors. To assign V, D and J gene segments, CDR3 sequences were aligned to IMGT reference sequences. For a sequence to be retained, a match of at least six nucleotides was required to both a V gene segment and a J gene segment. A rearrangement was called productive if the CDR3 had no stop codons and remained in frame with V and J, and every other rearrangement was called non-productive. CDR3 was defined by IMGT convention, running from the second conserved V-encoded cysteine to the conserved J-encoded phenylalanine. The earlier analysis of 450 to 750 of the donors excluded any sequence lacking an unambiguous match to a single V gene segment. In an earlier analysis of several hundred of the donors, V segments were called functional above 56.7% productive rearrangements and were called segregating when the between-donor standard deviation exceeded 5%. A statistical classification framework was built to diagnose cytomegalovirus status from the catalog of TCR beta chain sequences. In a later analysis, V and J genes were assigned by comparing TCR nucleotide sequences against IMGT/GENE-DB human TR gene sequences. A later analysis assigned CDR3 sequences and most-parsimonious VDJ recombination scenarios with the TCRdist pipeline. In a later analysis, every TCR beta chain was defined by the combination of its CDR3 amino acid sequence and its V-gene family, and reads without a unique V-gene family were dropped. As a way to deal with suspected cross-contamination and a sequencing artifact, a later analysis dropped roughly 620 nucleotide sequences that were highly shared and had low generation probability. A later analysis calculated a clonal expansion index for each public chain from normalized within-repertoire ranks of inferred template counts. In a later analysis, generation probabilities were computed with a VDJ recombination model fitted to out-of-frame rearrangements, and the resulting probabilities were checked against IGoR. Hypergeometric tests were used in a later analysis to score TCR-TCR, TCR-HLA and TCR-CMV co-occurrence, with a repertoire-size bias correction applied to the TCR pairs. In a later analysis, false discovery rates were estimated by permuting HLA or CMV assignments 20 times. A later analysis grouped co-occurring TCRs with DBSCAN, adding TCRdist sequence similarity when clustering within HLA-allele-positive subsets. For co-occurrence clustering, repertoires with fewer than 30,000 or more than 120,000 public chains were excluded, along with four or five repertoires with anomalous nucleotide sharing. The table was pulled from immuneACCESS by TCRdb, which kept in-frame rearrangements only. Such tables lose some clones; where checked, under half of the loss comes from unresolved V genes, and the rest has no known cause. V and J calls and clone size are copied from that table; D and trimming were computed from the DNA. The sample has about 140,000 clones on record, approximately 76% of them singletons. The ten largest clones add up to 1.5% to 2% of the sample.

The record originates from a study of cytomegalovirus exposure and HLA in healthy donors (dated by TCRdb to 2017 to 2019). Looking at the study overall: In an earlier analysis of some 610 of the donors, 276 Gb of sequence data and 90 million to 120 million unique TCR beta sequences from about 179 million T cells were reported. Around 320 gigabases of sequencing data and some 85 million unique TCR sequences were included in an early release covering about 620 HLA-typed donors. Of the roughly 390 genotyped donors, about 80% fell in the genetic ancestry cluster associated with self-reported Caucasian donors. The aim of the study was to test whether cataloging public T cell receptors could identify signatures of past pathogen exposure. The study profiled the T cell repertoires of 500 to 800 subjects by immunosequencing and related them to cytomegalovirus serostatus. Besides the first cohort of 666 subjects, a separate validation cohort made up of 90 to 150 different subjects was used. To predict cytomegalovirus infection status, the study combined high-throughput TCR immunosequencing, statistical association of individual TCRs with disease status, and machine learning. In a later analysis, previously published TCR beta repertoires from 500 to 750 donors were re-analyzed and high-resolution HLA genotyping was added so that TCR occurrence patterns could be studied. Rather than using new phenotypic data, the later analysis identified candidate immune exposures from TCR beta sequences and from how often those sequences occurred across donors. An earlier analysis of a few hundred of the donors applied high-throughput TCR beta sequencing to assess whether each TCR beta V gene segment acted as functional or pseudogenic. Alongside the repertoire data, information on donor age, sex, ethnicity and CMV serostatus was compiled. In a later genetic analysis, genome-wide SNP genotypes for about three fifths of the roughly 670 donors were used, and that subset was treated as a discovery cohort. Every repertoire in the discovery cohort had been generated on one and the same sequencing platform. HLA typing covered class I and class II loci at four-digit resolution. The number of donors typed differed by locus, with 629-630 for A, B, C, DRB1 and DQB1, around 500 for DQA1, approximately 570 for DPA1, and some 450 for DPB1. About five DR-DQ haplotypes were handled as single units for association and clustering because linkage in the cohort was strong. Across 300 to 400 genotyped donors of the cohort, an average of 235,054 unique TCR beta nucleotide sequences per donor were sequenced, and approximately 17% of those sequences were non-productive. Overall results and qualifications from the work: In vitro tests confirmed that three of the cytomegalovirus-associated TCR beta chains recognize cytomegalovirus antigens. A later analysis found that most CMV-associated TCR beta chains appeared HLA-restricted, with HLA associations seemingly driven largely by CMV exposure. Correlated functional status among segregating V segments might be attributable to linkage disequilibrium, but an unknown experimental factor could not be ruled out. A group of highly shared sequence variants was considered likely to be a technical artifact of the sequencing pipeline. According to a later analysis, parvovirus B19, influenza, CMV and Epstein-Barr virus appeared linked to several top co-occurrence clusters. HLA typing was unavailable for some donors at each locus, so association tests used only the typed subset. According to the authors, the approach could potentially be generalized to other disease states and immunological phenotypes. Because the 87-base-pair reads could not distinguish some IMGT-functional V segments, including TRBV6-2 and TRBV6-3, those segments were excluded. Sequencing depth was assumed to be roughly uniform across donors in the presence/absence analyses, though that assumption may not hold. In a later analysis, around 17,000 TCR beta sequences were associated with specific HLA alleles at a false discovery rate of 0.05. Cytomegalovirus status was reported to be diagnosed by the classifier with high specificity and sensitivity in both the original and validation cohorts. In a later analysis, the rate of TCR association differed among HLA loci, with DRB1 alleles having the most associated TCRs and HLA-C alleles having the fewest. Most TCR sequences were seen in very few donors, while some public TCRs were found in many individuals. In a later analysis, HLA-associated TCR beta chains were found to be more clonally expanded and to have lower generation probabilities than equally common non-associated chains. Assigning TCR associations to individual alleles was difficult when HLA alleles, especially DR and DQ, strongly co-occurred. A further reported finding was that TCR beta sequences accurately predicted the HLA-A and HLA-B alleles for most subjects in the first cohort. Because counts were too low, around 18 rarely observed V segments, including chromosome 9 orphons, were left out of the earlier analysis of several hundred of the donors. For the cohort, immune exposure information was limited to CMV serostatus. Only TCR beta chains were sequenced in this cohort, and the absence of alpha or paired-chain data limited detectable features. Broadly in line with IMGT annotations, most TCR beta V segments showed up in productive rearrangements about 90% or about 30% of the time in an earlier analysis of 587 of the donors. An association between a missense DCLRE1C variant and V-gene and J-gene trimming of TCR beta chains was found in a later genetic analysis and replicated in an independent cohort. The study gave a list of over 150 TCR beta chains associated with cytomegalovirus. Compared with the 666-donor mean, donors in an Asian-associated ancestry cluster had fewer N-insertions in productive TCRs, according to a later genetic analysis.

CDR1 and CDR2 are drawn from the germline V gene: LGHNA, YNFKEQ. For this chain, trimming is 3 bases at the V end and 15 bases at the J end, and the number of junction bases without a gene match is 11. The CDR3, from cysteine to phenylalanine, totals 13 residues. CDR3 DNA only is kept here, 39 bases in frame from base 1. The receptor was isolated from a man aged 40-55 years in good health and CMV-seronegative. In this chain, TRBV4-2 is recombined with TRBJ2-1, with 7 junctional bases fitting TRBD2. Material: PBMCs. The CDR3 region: CASSHYGGGPSFF. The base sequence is TGTGCCAGCAGCCATTATGGGGGAGGGCCGTCGTTCTTC.